This entry lists 14 T cell receptor beta chains sequenced from one sample in a study of CD8 T cell repertoires and HIV-1 epitope variants. Method: immunoSEQ multiplex PCR; TCRdb's copy keeps in-frame clones and lacks some. Among approximately 90,000 clones listed, approximately 70% were seen once. Specimen: uncultured baseline CD8+ T cells from peripheral blood mononuclear cells (PBMCs). These receptors were collected from a male donor with HIV.

V and J are TRBV28 and TRBJ2-5, with D perhaps given as TRBD1 or TRBD2 (6 bases each). CDR1 and CDR2 (germline): MDHEN, SYDVKM. Trimming stripped 8 bases from V and 5 bases from J, with 15 bases between. CDR3 length: 13 amino acids. The CDR3 is CASSFGGTETQYF. CDR3 coding DNA: TGTGCCAGCTCCTTCGGGGGCACGGAGACCCAGTACTTC.

V is TRBV4-2 and J is TRBJ2-1; a possible D gene is TRBD1 (5 bases). This CDR3 is built from 16 residues. The germline V and J ends were trimmed by 1 base and 4 bases, with 14 bases remaining between them. The germline V gene has CDR1 LGHNA and CDR2 YNFKEQ. The CDR3, as DNA: TGTGCCAGCAGCCAAGGGGCCAGGGATGGGTACAATGAGCAGTTCTTC. Amino acid sequence: CASSQGARDGYNEQFF.

This rearrangement joins TRBV5-5 to TRBJ2-7; 7 nucleotides align to TRBD1. CDR1 is SGHKS and CDR2 is YYEKEE in the germline V gene (reference sequence). The trim removed 0 bases at V and 4 bases at J, leaving 4 bases unmatched. The CDR3 runs 14 residues. CDR3 in DNA: TGTGCCAGCAGCTTGGAGGGGGCAGGGTACGAGCAGTACTTC. Amino acids: CASSLEGAGYEQYF.

This clone was detected once. It is likely a read error: a sequence one base away is far more abundant. The chain has TRBV18 and TRBJ1-5; 11 bases fit TRBD1. From germline, CDR1 is KGHSH and CDR2 LQKENI. The CDR3 is 15 residues long. In DNA form, the CDR3 reads TGTGTCAGCTCCCGGGGACAGGGGGAAGGTCAGCCCCAGCATTTT. Its translation: CVSSRGQGEGQPQHF.

This clone has only a few counts. CDR3 region: CASSRRTGLGEKLFF. The CDR3 DNA is TGTGCCAGCAGCCGTCGGACAGGCCTCGGTGAAAAACTGTTTTTT. The V gene is TRBV5-6, the J gene TRBJ1-4; TRBD1 agrees at 7 bases. Germline loops: CDR1 SGHDT, CDR2 YYEEEE. Trimming removed 4 bases from V and 7 bases from J; junction bases left unmatched: 10. The CDR3 spans 15 residues. The full variable domain, rest sourced from reference TRBV5-6 and TRBJ1-4, is DAGVTQSPTHLIKTRGQQVTLRCSPKSGHDTVSWYQQALGQGPQFIFQYYEEEERQRGNFPDRFSGHQFPNYSSELNVNALLLGDSALYLCASSRRTGLGEKLFFGSGTQLSVL.

As to this clone: The limits of the CDR3 on the DNA are not certain, so only TCRdb's listed CDR3 is given. The chain employs TRBV27 and TRBJ2-3; the table's D call, TRBD2, has no DNA check behind it. The CDR3 sequence runs 14 residues, both termini included. Germline values: CDR1 MNHEY, CDR2 SMNVEV (reference sequence). This chain's CDR3 is CASSFWRSTDTQYF.

This rearrangement joins TRBV28 to TRBJ1-2; unclear D gene. The CDR3 loop spans 15 amino acids. Germline-derived CDR1 and CDR2 are MDHEN and SYDVKM. Trimming took 3 bases from V and 4 from J, leaving 15 bases between them. The chain's CDR3 is CASSLRGQETYGYTF. The CDR3 DNA follows: TGTGCCAGCAGTTTGCGTGGCCAGGAGACCTATGGCTACACCTTC.

The rearrangement joins TRBV2 to TRBJ1-2, with TRBD1 identical over 12 bases. V was pared by 2 bases and J by 8 bases, with 6 bases of the junction left unmatched. Germline V lookup: CDR1 SNHLY, CDR2 FYNNEI. The CDR3 has 15 amino acids. CDR3 in DNA: TGTGCCAGCAGTGAATTAGGGACAGGGGGCGGAGGCTACACCTTC. It translates to CASSELGTGGGGYTF.

This chain links TRBV27 with TRBJ2-7; D is unresolved. With 8 bases removed from V and 2 bases from J, the gap between germline ends came to 19 bases. The CDR3 has 15 amino acids. Germline CDR1 is MNHEY and CDR2 is SMNVEV (reference sequence). The CDR3 region is CASCPSRVGPYEQYF. The CDR3 nucleotides read TGTGCCAGCTGCCCATCTCGGGTAGGCCCCTACGAGCAGTACTTC.

This clone was detected only a few times. The genes are TRBV5-1 and TRBJ2-7, with 9 bases aligning to TRBD1. This CDR3 contains 14 residues. The germline gives CDR1 SGHRS, CDR2 YFSETQ. V dropped 4 bases and J dropped 1; count of bases not matched to a gene: 3. CDR3 loop: CASSETGGSYEQYF. The CDR3 DNA reads as TGCGCCAGCAGCGAGACAGGGGGTTCCTACGAGCAGTACTTC.

The rearrangement uses TRBV27 and TRBJ1-1, with D perhaps matching TRBD1 (5 bases). Per the germline V gene, CDR1 is MNHEY and CDR2 is SMNVEV (reference sequence). The V gene lost 6 bases and the J gene lost 1 base, with 12 bases spanning the gap. This CDR3 is built from 14 residues. The CDR3 DNA is TGTGCCAGCAGGCCCGGGGGGGGGAACACTGAAGCTTTCTTT. Translated: CASRPGGGNTEAFF.

The V and J genes are TRBV27 and TRBJ2-4, with no clear D. CDR1 and CDR2 from the germline V gene are MNHEY and SMNVEV (reference sequence). There are 16 residues in the CDR3. Trimming removed 5 bases at V and 0 bases at J, with 14 bases between. The CDR3 spells CASSQGRMLAKNIQYF. The CDR3 bases are TGTGCCAGCAGTCAAGGTAGGATGTTAGCCAAAAACATTCAGTACTTC.

The V call is TRBV30, the J call TRBJ2-7; unclear D gene. V was trimmed by 0 bases and J by 3 bases, leaving 9 bases between them. The CDR3 is made up of 13 amino acids. The V gene's germline CDR1 is GTSNPN and CDR2 SVGIG (reference sequence). CDR3 nucleotides: TGTGCCTGGAGTGTATCCCTCTACTACGAGCAGTACTTC. Amino acid sequence: CAWSVSLYYEQYF.

The V call is TRBV5-1, the J call TRBJ1-2; no reliable D call. The CDR3 is 14 residues long. The V and J ends lost 4 bases and 10 bases respectively, with 20 bases between them. The V gene's germline CDR1 is SGHRS and CDR2 YFSETQ. DNA of the CDR3: TGCGCCAGCAGCCTCCCCGGGAGCTGGAGTCTCTACACCTTC. It codes for CASSLPGSWSLYTF.